The 26 T cell receptor beta chains presented below share a single source sample, sequenced in a study of control samples from healthy donors and cancer patients. Here immunoSEQ multiplex PCR was the method, and the copy in TCRdb shows in-frame clones only, minus some. The sample gives 130,000 or so clones, 91% of which show up once; about 7.6% is in the top ten. Input material: blood. These receptors all come from a man between 18 and 35 years old in good health.

In this sample, this clone turned up a few times. The rearrangement uses TRBV6-4 and TRBJ2-2, with 8 nucleotides matching TRBD1. Germline loops: CDR1 MRHNA, CDR2 SNTAGT. The CDR3 has 15 amino acids. V dropped 6 bases and J dropped 3; count of bases not matched to a gene: 6. CDR3 amino acids: CASREDRVHTGELFF. Here the CDR3 DNA reads TGTGCCAGCAGGGAGGACAGGGTTCACACCGGGGAGCTGTTTTTT.

This clone was seen just once. The chain couples TRBV27 to TRBJ2-7; 8 nucleotides line up with TRBD1. The CDR3 extends over 15 amino acids. Germline V gene sequence: CDR1 MNHEY, CDR2 SMNVEV (reference sequence). V lost 3 bases, J lost 3 bases, and 7 bases stayed unmatched. The CDR3 spells CASSLATGGIYEQYF. For the CDR3, the DNA is TGTGCCAGCAGTTTGGCAACAGGGGGTATCTACGAGCAGTACTTC.

The V gene is TRBV5-1, the J gene TRBJ1-3, with D perhaps TRBD1 (5 bases). This CDR3 comprises 14 residues. V was cut by 5 bases and J by 1 base, with 10 bases left in between. The germline CDR1 and CDR2 sequences are SGHRS and YFSETQ. The CDR3 protein is CASRDTQSGNTIYF. CDR3 in DNA: TGCGCCAGCAGGGACACTCAATCTGGAAACACCATATATTTT.

V usage is TRBV11-2 and J usage is TRBJ2-7, with D possibly TRBD2 on 6 matching bases. V was trimmed by 5 bases and J by 3 bases, leaving 14 bases between them. The CDR3 consists of 14 residues. Per germline, CDR1 SGHAT and CDR2 FQNNGV. This CDR3 is CASSVRGNFYEQYF. As DNA, the CDR3 is TGTGCCAGCAGCGTTCGGGGGAACTTCTACGAGCAGTACTTC.

The chain is built from TRBV6-1 and TRBJ2-1; D possibly corresponds to TRBD2 (6 bases). Trimming stripped 1 base from V and 8 bases from J, with 15 bases between. From germline, CDR1 is MNHNS and CDR2 SASEGT. CDR3 length equals 15 residues. CDR3 protein: CASSEGTTVIDEQFF. In DNA, the CDR3 is TGTGCCAGCAGTGAAGGGACTACGGTAATCGATGAGCAGTTCTTC.

This rearrangement joins TRBV19 to TRBJ1-2; D ambiguous. Germline V gene data show CDR1 as LNHDA and CDR2 as SQIVND (reference sequence). There are 13 residues in the CDR3. Trimming cost V 3 bases and J 7 bases, with 12 bases left between them. The CDR3 DNA sequence: TGTGCCAGTAGTATCGAGGCAGGTCGTGGCTACACCTTC. Amino acids: CASSIEAGRGYTF. The full variable domain, with the rest looked up from reference TRBV19 and TRBJ1-2, is DGGITQSPKYLFRKEGQNVTLSCEQNLNHDAMYWYRQDPGQGLRLIYYSQIVNDFQKGDIAEGYSVSREKKESFPLTVTSAQKNPTAFYLCASSIEAGRGYTFGSGTRLTVV.

The V and J genes are TRBV15 and TRBJ1-4; no firm D call. Trimming shortened V by 1 base and J by 0 bases, and 6 bases separated the two germline ends. The germline V gene has CDR1 LNHNV and CDR2 YYDKDF (reference sequence). The CDR3 consists of 15 residues. The CDR3 DNA is TGTGCCACCAGCAGAGTAGTCCCAACTAATGAAAAACTGTTTTTT. Translating gives CATSRVVPTNEKLFF. The full variable domain, completed using reference TRBV15 and TRBJ1-4, is DAMVIQNPRYQVTQFGKPVTLSCSQTLNHNVMYWYQQKSSQAPKLLFHYYDKDFNNEADTPDNFQSRRPNTSFCFLDIRSPGLGDTAMYLCATSRVVPTNEKLFFGSGTQLSVL.

The V gene is TRBV6-2 or TRBV6-3, the J gene TRBJ2-7; D is unclear. V dropped 6 bases and J dropped 3 bases, with 21 bases sitting between them. CDR1 and CDR2 from the germline V gene are MNHEY and SVGEGT. The CDR3 runs to 16 residues. CDR3 DNA: TGTGCCAGCAGCAGTATGGGTCCCAACTATTTCTACGAGCAGTACTTC. This sequence encodes CASSSMGPNYFYEQYF.

The rearrangement joins TRBV20-1 to TRBJ1-1; no firm D call. Trimming pared 3 bases from V and 5 bases from J, leaving 13 bases between. Germline CDR1 DFQATT, CDR2 SNEGSKA (reference sequence). CDR3 length: 13 residues. The CDR3 sequence: CSASLTSGTEAFF. The CDR3 region has the DNA TGCAGTGCTAGTCTAACATCGGGGACTGAAGCTTTCTTT.

This chain connects TRBV18 to TRBJ2-3; D is ambiguous. Germline CDR1 reads KGHSH; CDR2 reads LQKENI. V was clipped by 8 bases and J by 9 bases, with 15 bases between them. The CDR3 covers 12 residues. As DNA, the CDR3 is TGTGCCAGCCCTTCCGATGACGGAACGCAGTATTTT. Amino acids: CASPSDDGTQYF.

The V call is TRBV6-5, the J call TRBJ1-2; 7 nucleotides align to TRBD1. Trimming took 5 bases from V and 5 from J; bases not matched to a gene: 5. The CDR3 spans 13 residues. Germline CDR1 MNHEY, CDR2 SVGAGI. The CDR3 coding sequence is TGTGCCAGCAGTCGACAGGGACAGTATGGCTACACCTTC. Amino acids: CASSRQGQYGYTF.

J is TRBJ2-7 and V is TRBV7-9, with D hard to call. Trimming took off 5 bases at V and 6 bases at J, with 20 bases between the two ends. Germline loops: CDR1 SEHNR, CDR2 FQNEAQ (reference sequence). The length of the CDR3 is 15 residues. CDR3 in DNA: TGTGCCAGCAGCCTGTACGCACCCTCCTTCGGCGAGCAGTACTTC. It encodes CASSLYAPSFGEQYF. Drawing the rest from reference TRBV7-9 and TRBJ2-7, the complete variable domain is DTGVSQNPRHKITKRGQNVTFRCDPISEHNRLYWYRQTLGQGPEFLTYFQNEAQLEKSRLLSDRFSAERPKGSFSTLEIQRTEQGDSAMYLCASSLYAPSFGEQYFGPGTRLTVT.

The chain recombines TRBV5-1 with TRBJ1-2, with 7 bases lining up with TRBD1. The CDR3 is made up of 15 amino acids. The V gene end was trimmed by 4 bases and the J gene end by 8 bases; junction bases not matched to a gene: 14. Germline loops: CDR1 SGHRS, CDR2 YFSETQ. The CDR3 DNA sequence: TGCGCCAGCAGCCCATCCTATACAGGGGAGGGGGGCTACACCTTC. The encoded protein is CASSPSYTGEGGYTF.

The chain is built from TRBV7-2 and TRBJ2-5; D remains ambiguous. This CDR3 region has 12 residues. Germline-derived CDR1 and CDR2 are SGHTA and FQGNSA. Trimming left V 2 bases short and J 5 bases short, with 6 bases between. CDR3 sequence reads: CASSLLRETQYF. CDR3 sequence (DNA): TGTGCCAGCAGCTTATTACGGGAGACCCAGTACTTC.

V is TRBV5-1 and J is TRBJ2-2; 9 positions agree with TRBD1. J lost 2 bases, V lost 4 bases, and 9 bases had no gene match. In germline, CDR1 is SGHRS, CDR2 YFSETQ. The CDR3 sequence is 17 residues long. The CDR3 here is CASSRGQGRINTGELFF. The CDR3 DNA follows: TGCGCCAGCAGCCGGGGACAGGGACGGATAAACACCGGGGAGCTGTTTTTT. Full variable domain (rest looked up from reference TRBV5-1 and TRBJ2-2): KAGVTQTPRYLIKTRGQQVTLSCSPISGHRSVSWYQQTPGQGLQFLFEYFSETQRNKGNFPGRFSGRQFSNSRSEMNVSTLELGDSALYLCASSRGQGRINTGELFFGEGSRLTVL.

This sequence joins TRBV7-9 and TRBJ1-6, with 7 bases fitting TRBD1. After removal of 3 bases from V and 7 bases from J, the junction contained 9 bases not matched to a gene. This CDR3 comprises 16 residues. Germline loops: CDR1 SEHNR, CDR2 FQNEAQ (reference sequence). The CDR3 is CASSFKSGGSNSPLHF. CDR3 coding DNA: TGTGCCAGCAGCTTTAAGTCAGGGGGTTCGAATTCACCCCTCCACTTT.

V gene TRBV5-1 combines with J gene TRBJ1-1, with D hard to call. The CDR3 has 15 amino acids. Germline V gene sequence: CDR1 SGHRS, CDR2 YFSETQ. V was pared by 4 bases and J by 0 bases, with 13 bases between. The CDR3: CASSDPSRMNTEAFF. CDR3 sequence (DNA): TGCGCCAGCAGCGACCCGAGTAGGATGAACACTGAAGCTTTCTTT. Filled out from reference TRBV5-1 and TRBJ1-1, the complete variable domain reads KAGVTQTPRYLIKTRGQQVTLSCSPISGHRSVSWYQQTPGQGLQFLFEYFSETQRNKGNFPGRFSGRQFSNSRSEMNVSTLELGDSALYLCASSDPSRMNTEAFFGQGTRLTVV.

The rearrangement joins TRBV6-5 to TRBJ2-3; D possibly corresponds to TRBD2 (6 bases). This CDR3 contains 15 residues. Germline V gene data show CDR1 as MNHEY and CDR2 as SVGAGI. The V end was cut by 4 bases, the J end by 5 bases, with 16 bases between. For the CDR3, the DNA is TGTGCCAGCAGTTTCCGAGGCGGGGTTGGAGATACGCAGTATTTT. Translating it yields CASSFRGGVGDTQYF.

V gene TRBV9 combines with J gene TRBJ1-4; 8 nucleotides agree with TRBD1. The CDR3 runs 15 residues. V shed 0 bases and J 4 bases; nucleotides not matched to a gene: 2. From germline, CDR1 is SGDLS and CDR2 YYNGEE. CDR3 bases: TGTGCCAGCAGCGTAGTCGACAGGGGTAATGAAAAACTGTTTTTT. This sequence encodes CASSVVDRGNEKLFF.

The chain couples TRBV7-6 to TRBJ2-2, with 15 bases identical to TRBD2. J was trimmed by 1 base and V by 5 bases; bases with no gene match: 5. This CDR3 is built from 18 residues. The germline V gene encodes CDR1 SGHVS and CDR2 FNYEAQ. The CDR3 loop is CASSIGTSGGLNTGELFF. Here the CDR3 DNA reads TGTGCCAGCAGCATAGGGACTAGCGGGGGGTTGAACACCGGGGAGCTGTTTTTT.

This clone was found once. J is TRBJ1-5 and V is TRBV3-1 (or the pseudogene TRBV3-2); D might be TRBD1 (5 bases). Germline V gene lookup returns CDR1 LGHDT and CDR2 YNNKEL (reference sequence). The length of the CDR3 is 16 residues. Trimming pared 4 bases from V and 4 bases from J, leaving 17 bases between. Here the CDR3 reads CASSRGTAGVNQPQHF. The CDR3 bases are TGTGCCAGCAGCCGGGGAACAGCGGGGGTAAATCAGCCCCAGCATTTT.

The V and J genes are TRBV13 and TRBJ2-2; D unresolved. The CDR3 extends over 12 amino acids. V was clipped by 1 base and J by 6 bases, with 3 bases between them. From germline, CDR1 is PRHDT and CDR2 FYEKMQ (reference sequence). CDR3 residues: CASSLVAGELFF. The CDR3 DNA reads TGTGCCAGCAGCTTAGTGGCCGGGGAGCTGTTTTTT.

The gene calls are TRBV2 and TRBJ1-2; D is undetermined. Germline CDR1 SNHLY, CDR2 FYNNEI. The ends were cut back, 3 bases at V and 7 bases at J, with 15 bases in the middle. The CDR3 runs to 14 residues. The CDR3 region has the DNA TGTGCCAGCAGTGAGTTCGAAGGGCGGCGTGGCTACACCTTC. Amino acids: CASSEFEGRRGYTF.

The table lists this clone with a count of one. The rearrangement joins TRBV6-2 or TRBV6-3 to TRBJ1-5; TRBD1 might be the D (6 bases). The CDR3 has 18 residues. CDR1 is MNHEY, CDR2 SVGEGT, per germline. The V and J ends lost 2 bases and 3 bases respectively, with 20 bases between them. CDR3 loop: CASSYGGPGTRSNQPQHF. DNA for the CDR3: TGTGCCAGCAGTTACGGGGGCCCCGGGACAAGGTCCAATCAGCCCCAGCATTTT.

The chain links TRBV2 to TRBJ1-4; D might be TRBD1 (6 bases). Trimming pared 5 bases from V and 8 bases from J, leaving 15 bases between. This CDR3 is 14 amino acids long. Germline V gives CDR1 SNHLY, CDR2 FYNNEI. The CDR3 sequence: CASSRQGIQEKLFF. CDR3 sequence (DNA): TGTGCCAGCAGTAGGCAGGGGATTCAAGAAAAACTGTTTTTT.

The chain carries TRBV30 and TRBJ2-5; D not certain. The ends were cut back, 3 bases at V and 2 bases at J, with 7 bases in the middle. Germline V gene data show CDR1 as GTSNPN and CDR2 as SVGIG (reference sequence). The CDR3 runs 12 residues. In DNA, the CDR3 is TGTGCCTGGAGGCCGGGTCAAGAGACCCAGTACTTC. It translates to CAWRPGQETQYF.